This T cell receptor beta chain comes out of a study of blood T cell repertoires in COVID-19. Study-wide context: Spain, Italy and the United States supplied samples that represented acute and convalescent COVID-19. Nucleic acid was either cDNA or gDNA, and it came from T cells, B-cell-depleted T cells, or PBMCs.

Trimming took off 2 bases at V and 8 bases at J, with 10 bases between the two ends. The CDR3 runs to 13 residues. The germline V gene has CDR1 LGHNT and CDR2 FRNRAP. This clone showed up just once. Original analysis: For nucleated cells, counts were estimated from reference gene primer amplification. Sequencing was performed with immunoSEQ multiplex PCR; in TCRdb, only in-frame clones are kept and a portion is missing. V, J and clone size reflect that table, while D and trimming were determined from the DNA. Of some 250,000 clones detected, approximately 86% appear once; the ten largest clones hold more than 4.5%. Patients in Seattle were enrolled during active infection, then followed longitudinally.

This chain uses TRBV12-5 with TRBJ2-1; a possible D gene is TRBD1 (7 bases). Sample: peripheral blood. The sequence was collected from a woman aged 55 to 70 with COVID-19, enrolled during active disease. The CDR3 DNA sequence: TGTGCTAGTGGTTTGTCAGGGGGGCATGAGCAGTTCTTC. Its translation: CASGLSGGHEQFF.